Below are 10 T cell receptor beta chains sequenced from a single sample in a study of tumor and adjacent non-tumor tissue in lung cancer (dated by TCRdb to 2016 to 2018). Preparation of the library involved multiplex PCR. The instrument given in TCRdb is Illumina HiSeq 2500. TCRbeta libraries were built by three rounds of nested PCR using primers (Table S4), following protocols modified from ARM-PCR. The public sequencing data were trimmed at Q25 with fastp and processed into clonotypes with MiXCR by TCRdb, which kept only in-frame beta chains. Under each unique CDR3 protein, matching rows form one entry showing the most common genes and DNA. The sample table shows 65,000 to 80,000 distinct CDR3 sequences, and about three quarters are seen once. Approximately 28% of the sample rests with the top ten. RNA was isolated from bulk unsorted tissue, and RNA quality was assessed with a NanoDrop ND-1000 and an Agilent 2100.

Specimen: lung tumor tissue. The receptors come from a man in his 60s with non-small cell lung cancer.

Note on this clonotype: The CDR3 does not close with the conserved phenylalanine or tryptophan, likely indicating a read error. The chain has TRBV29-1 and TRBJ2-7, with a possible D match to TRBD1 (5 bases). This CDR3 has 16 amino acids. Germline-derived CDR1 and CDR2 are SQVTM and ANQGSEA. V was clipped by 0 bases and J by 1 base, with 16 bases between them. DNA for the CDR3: TGCAGCGTTGAAGAGTCCCACGTGACAGCTTCCTACGAGCAGTACTTA. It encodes CSVEESHVTASYEQYL.

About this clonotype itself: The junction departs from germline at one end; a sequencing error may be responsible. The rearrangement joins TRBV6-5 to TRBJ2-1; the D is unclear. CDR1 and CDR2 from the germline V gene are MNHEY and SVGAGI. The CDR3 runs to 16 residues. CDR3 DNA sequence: TGTGCCAGCAGTTACTCGAGAAGGGCCACATACAATGAGCAGTCCTTC. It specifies CASSYSRRATYNEQSF.

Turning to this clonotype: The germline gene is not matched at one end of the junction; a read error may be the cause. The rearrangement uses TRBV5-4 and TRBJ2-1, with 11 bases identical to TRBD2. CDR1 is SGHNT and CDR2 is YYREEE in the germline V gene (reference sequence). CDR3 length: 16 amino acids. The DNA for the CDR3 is TGTGCCAACAGCCTAATAGCGGGAGGGCCCTACAATGAACAGTTCTTC. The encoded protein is CANSLIAGGPYNEQFF.

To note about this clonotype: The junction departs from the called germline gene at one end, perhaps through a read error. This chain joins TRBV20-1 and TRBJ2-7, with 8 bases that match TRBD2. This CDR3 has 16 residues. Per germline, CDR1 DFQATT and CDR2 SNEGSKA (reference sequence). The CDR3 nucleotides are TGCAGTACTAGTCCTAGGACTAGCAGGACTTCCTACGAGCAGTACTTC. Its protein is CSTSPRTSRTSYEQYF.

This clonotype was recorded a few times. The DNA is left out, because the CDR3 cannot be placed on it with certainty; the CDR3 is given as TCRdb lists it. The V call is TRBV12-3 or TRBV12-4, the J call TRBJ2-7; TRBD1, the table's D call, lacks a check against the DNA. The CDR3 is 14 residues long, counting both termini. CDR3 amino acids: CASNWGQGAPELYF.

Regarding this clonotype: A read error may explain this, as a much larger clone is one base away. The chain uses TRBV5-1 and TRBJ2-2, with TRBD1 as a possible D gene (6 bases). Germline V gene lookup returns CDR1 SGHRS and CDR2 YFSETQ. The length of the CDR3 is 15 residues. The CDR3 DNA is TGCGCCAGCAGCTTAACAGGGATGGGCACCGGGGAGCTGTCTTTT. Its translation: CASSLTGMGTGELSF. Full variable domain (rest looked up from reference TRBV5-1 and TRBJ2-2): KAGVTQTPRYLIKTRGQQVTLSCSPISGHRSVSWYQQTPGQGLQFLFEYFSETQRNKGNFPGRFSGRQFSNSRSEMNVSTLELGDSALYLCASSLTGMGTGELSFGEGSRLTVL.

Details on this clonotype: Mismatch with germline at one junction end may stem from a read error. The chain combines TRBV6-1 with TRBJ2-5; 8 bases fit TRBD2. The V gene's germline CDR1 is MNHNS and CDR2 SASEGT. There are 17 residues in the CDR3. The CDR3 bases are TGTGCCAGCAGTGGAATAGGAGCGGGAGCTTTCTTTGAGACCCAGTGCTTC. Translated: CASSGIGAGAFFETQCF.

The DNA for the CDR3 is TGTGCCAGCAGCACGGGGAAGGGGCCAAATCAGGACCAGCATTTT. Protein: CASSTGKGPNQDQHF. The chain links TRBV6-5 to TRBJ1-5; tentative D call: TRBD1 (5 bases). This CDR3 is 15 amino acids long. Germline V lookup: CDR1 MNHEY, CDR2 SVGAGI. V was trimmed by 6 bases and J by 12 bases, leaving 24 bases between them.

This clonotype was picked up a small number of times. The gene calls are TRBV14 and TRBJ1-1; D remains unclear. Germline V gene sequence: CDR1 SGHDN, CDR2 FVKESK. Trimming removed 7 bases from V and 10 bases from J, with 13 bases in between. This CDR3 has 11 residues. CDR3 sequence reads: CASIHYRVAFF. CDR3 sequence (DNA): TGTGCCAGCATCCATTATCGAGTAGCTTTCTTT.

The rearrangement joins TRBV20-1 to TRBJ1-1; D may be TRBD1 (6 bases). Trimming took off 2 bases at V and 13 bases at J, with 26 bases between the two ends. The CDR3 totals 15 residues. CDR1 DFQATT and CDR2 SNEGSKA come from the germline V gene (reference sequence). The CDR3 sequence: CSARMTGLMNTESFF. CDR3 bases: TGCAGTGCTAGAATGACAGGACTGATGAACACTGAAAGTTTCTTT.